A selection of T cell receptor beta chains follows, all from one sample in a study of blood T cells in healthy people across ages. Via MiXCR, TCRdb re-called the 5' RACE reads, giving one row per CDR3 protein. The table includes about 1,800,000 distinct CDR3 sequences, 28% detected once. The sequencing sample was made of blood. The receptors stem from a woman aged 25 to 39 in good health. CDR3s include the opening cysteine and the closing phenylalanine or tryptophan. The D gene is left open where the match is weak. A clone size is listed for some rows: how often the clone was seen (once, few, many), or a class if it is expanded.

>TRBV7-2|many|TRBD1|13|TRBJ1-6
CASSFEGGRALHF
TGTGCCAGCAGCTTTGAAGGGGGCCGAGCCCTCCACTTT
>TRBV5-1|many|-|15|TRBJ2-1
CASSLDPVGYNEQFF
TGCGCCAGCAGCTTGGACCCGGTGGGGTACAATGAGCAGTTCTTC
>TRBV5-1|few|TRBD2|16|TRBJ2-3
CASSLDRGGGADTQYF
TGCGCCAGCAGCTTGGATCGCGGGGGGGGTGCAGATACGCAGTATTTT
>TRBV5-1|many|-|14|TRBJ1-1
CASSFGGLNTEAFF
TGCGCCAGCAGCTTCGGGGGACTGAACACTGAAGCTTTCTTT
>TRBV20-1|-|-|16|TRBJ2-1
CSVWGVREIGANEQFF
TGCAGTGTATGGGGGGTGAGGGAAATTGGGGCCAATGAGCAGTTCTTC
>TRBV7-6|many|TRBD1|16|TRBJ2-7
CASSFRDSFPYGEQYF
TGTGCCAGCAGCTTCCGGGACAGCTTCCCCTATGGCGAGCAGTACTTC
>TRBV5-1|many|TRBD2|14|TRBJ2-3
CASSPGLARDTQYF
TGCGCCAGCAGCCCCGGACTAGCCCGAGATACGCAGTATTTT
>TRBV5-1|few|-|16|TRBJ2-3
CASSSYLDDGTDTQYF
TGCGCCAGCAGCTCCTATCTGGACGATGGCACAGATACGCAGTATTTT
>TRBV20-1|many|TRBD2|16|TRBJ2-7
CSARPYDSGSSYEQYF
TGCAGTGCTAGACCATATGATAGCGGGAGCTCCTACGAGCAGTACTTC
>TRBV7-2|-|-|13|TRBJ1-2
CASSLGALYGYTF
TGTGCCAGCAGCTTAGGTGCCCTCTATGGCTACACCTTC
>TRBV11-2|few|-|15|TRBJ2-7
CASSFGVGWAYEQYF
TGTGCCAGCAGCTTTGGAGTGGGTTGGGCCTACGAGCAGTACTTC
>TRBV5-1|-|-|17|TRBJ2-1
CASRRPLVGSGHNEQFF
TGCGCCAGCAGAAGACCACTAGTGGGCTCCGGCCACAATGAGCAGTTCTTC
>TRBV11-2|-|TRBD2|15|TRBJ2-3
CATGTSGGAVDMQYF
TGTGCCACCGGGACTAGCGGGGGGGCGGTAGATATGCAGTATTTT
>TRBV18|many|-|13|TRBJ1-1
CASSRSGDTEAFF
TGTGCCAGCTCACGTTCAGGGGATACTGAAGCTTTCTTT
>TRBV6-5|-|TRBD1|15|TRBJ1-1
CASSPKTGARAGAFF
TGTGCCAGCAGTCCCAAGACAGGGGCGAGAGCGGGAGCTTTCTTT
>TRBV20-1|-|-|17|TRBJ2-4
CSARDDGDSGSYNEQYF
TGCAGTGCTAGAGATGATGGGGATTCGGGATCCTACAATGAGCAGTACTTC
>TRBV4-1|many|-|15|TRBJ1-4
CASSQEGVSEEKLFF
TGCGCCAGCAGCCAAGAAGGGGTCTCGGAGGAAAAACTGTTTTTT
>TRBV6-1|-|-|17|TRBJ2-6
CASSAADRTAGANVLTF
TGTGCCAGCAGTGCAGCGGACAGAACGGCTGGGGCCAACGTCCTGACTTTC
>TRBV7-2|few|-|15|TRBJ2-5
CASSLERGTQETQYF
TGTGCCAGCAGCTTAGAAAGGGGTACGCAAGAGACCCAGTACTTC
>TRBV20-1|few|-|12|TRBJ2-5
CSAGDLGETQYF
TGCAGTGCTGGGGACTTGGGGGAGACCCAGTACTTC
>TRBV7-9|-|-|15|TRBJ1-6
CASSSRVGEDSPLHF
TGTGCCAGCAGCTCAAGAGTCGGCGAGGATTCACCCCTCCACTTT
>TRBV7-2|few|-|18|TRBJ1-2
CASSPKASDRTGENGYTF
TGTGCCAGCAGCCCCAAGGCCTCGGACCGGACTGGTGAGAATGGCTACACCTTC
>TRBV15|few|TRBD1|20|TRBJ2-6
CATSRAGRGQVLSGANVLTF
TGTGCCACCAGCAGAGCTGGGCGAGGACAGGTTCTCTCTGGGGCCAACGTCCTGACTTTC
>TRBV10-1|few|-|13|TRBJ2-1
CASSESRTTEQFF
TGCGCCAGCAGTGAGTCGAGAACAACTGAGCAGTTCTTC
>TRBV20-1|-|-|14|TRBJ2-3
CSASGGQKADTQYF
TGCAGTGCTAGCGGCGGACAGAAGGCAGATACGCAGTATTTT
>TRBV10-2|few|-|13|TRBJ1-1
CASWAGAVTEAFF
TGCGCCAGCTGGGCGGGGGCAGTCACTGAAGCTTTCTTT
>TRBV29-1|few|-|12|TRBJ2-2
CSVGGQPGELFF
TGCAGCGTTGGTGGACAACCCGGGGAGCTGTTTTTT
>TRBV20-1|many|-|14|TRBJ2-3
CSGGGSSLPDTQYF
TGCAGTGGTGGAGGGAGTTCCCTACCAGATACGCAGTATTTT
>TRBV25-1|-|TRBD1|15|TRBJ2-1
CASSEVGTGYNEQFF
TGTGCCAGCAGTGAAGTCGGGACAGGGTACAATGAGCAGTTCTTC
>TRBV7-9|many|TRBD1|15|TRBJ2-7
CASSLAPGQDYEQYF
TGCGCCAGCAGCTTGGCCCCGGGACAGGACTACGAGCAGTACTTC
>TRBV7-2|many|-|13|TRBJ2-5
CASSFMIEETQYF
TGTGCCAGCAGCTTCATGATCGAAGAGACCCAGTACTTC
>TRBV11-2|few|TRBD1|16|TRBJ2-7
CASSLQQGWGPYEQYF
TGTGCCAGCAGCTTGCAACAGGGGTGGGGTCCCTACGAGCAGTACTTC
>TRBV9|many|-|15|TRBJ2-5
CASSTWTAPQETQYF
TGTGCCAGCAGCACCTGGACAGCTCCACAAGAGACCCAGTACTTC
>TRBV4-2|few|TRBD1|16|TRBJ1-4
CASSQEWQGAREKLFF
TGTGCCAGCAGCCAAGAATGGCAGGGGGCGAGGGAAAAACTGTTTTTT
>TRBV7-9|-|-|15|TRBJ1-2
CASSLAGGTEYGYTF
TGTGCCAGCAGCTTAGCGGGAGGGACGGAATATGGCTACACCTTC
>TRBV2|few|-|13|TRBJ2-3
CASHPGGTDTQYF
TGTGCCAGCCATCCTGGAGGCACAGATACGCAGTATTTT
>TRBV3-1|few|-|12|TRBJ1-2
CASSQGRGSYTF
TGTGCCAGCAGCCAAGGGAGGGGAAGCTACACCTTC
>TRBV6-6|-|TRBD2|13|TRBJ2-3
CATNRGVADTQYF
TGTGCCACCAATCGGGGGGTCGCAGATACGCAGTATTTT
>TRBV12-3/TRBV12-4|many|-|13|TRBJ2-3
CASRVPPSDTQYF
TGTGCCAGCAGAGTCCCCCCTTCAGATACGCAGTATTTT
>TRBV9|-|-|14|TRBJ2-2
CASSPSLYTGELFF
TGTGCCAGCAGCCCTTCATTATACACCGGGGAGCTGTTTTTT
>TRBV9|-|-|15|TRBJ1-2
CASRQDLMAGGGYTF
TGTGCCAGCAGACAAGACCTAATGGCGGGAGGAGGCTACACCTTC
>TRBV5-1|few|-|14|TRBJ2-5
CASSLVAPQETQYF
TGCGCCAGCAGCTTGGTAGCGCCACAAGAGACCCAGTACTTC
>TRBV29-1|many|-|14|TRBJ2-1
CSGRRGGSYNEQFF
TGCAGCGGTCGACGGGGAGGCTCCTACAATGAGCAGTTCTTC
>TRBV3-1|-|-|12|TRBJ2-7
CASSGSRGEQYF
TGTGCCAGCAGCGGGTCTAGGGGCGAGCAGTACTTC
>TRBV18|-|-|15|TRBJ2-7
CASSPTAEQNYEQYF
TGTGCCAGCTCCCCCACTGCGGAGCAGAACTACGAGCAGTACTTC
>TRBV25-1|few|-|13|TRBJ2-7
CASHLQGTYEQYF
TGTGCCAGCCATTTACAGGGCACCTACGAGCAGTACTTC